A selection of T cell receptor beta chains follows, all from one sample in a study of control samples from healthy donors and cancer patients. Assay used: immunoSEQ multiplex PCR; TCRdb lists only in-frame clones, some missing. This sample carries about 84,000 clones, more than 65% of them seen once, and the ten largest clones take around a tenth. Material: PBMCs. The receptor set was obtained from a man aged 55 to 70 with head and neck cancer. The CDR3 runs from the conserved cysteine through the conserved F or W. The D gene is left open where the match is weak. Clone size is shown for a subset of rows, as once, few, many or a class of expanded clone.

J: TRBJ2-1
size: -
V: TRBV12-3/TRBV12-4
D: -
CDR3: CASSTPLANEQFF
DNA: TGTGCCAGCAGCACCCCCCTAGCGAATGAGCAGTTCTTC

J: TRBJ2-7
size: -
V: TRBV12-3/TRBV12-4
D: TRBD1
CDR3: CASSYTRDSEQYF
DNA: TGTGCCAGCAGTTACACCCGGGACAGCGAGCAGTACTTC

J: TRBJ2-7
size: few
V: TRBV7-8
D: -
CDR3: CASSLGRFSYEQYF
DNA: TGTGCCAGCAGCTTAGGGCGGTTTTCCTACGAGCAGTACTTC

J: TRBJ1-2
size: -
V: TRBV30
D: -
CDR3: CAWTHRVYGYTF
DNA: TGTGCCTGGACACACAGGGTCTATGGCTACACCTTC

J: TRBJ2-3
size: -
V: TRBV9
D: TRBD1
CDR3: CASSARQGSTDTQYF
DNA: TGTGCCAGCAGCGCTCGACAGGGGAGCACAGATACGCAGTATTTT

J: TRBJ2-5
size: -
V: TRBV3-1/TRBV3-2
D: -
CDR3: CASSQGVGNQETQYF
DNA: TGTGCCAGCAGCCAAGGGGTAGGGAACCAAGAGACCCAGTACTTC

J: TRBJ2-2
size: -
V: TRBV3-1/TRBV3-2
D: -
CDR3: CASSLGWSGELFF
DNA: TGTGCCAGCAGCCTCGGCTGGTCCGGGGAGCTGTTTTTT

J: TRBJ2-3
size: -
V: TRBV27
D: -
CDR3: CASSLRAPRDLEGTARDTQYF
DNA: TGTGCCAGCAGTTTACGGGCGCCTAGGGATTTGGAGGGGACCGCCAGAGATACGCAGTATTTT

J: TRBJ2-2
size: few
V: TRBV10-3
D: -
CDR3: CAISESKAVNTGELFF
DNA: TGTGCCATCAGTGAGTCGAAAGCAGTGAACACCGGGGAGCTGTTTTTT

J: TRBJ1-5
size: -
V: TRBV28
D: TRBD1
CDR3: CASSLGDRGYQPQHF
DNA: TGTGCCAGCAGTTTGGGGGACAGGGGGTATCAGCCCCAGCATTTT

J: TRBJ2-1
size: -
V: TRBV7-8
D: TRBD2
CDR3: CASSPWGAGSYNEQFF
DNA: TGTGCCAGCAGCCCCTGGGGAGCGGGGAGCTACAATGAGCAGTTCTTC

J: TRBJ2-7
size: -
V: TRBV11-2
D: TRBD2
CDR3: CASSLVMPGGNYEQYF
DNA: TGTGCCAGCAGCTTAGTCATGCCGGGAGGCAACTACGAGCAGTACTTC

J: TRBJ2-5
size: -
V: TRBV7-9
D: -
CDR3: CASSQFRDQETQYF
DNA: TGTGCCAGCAGCCAGTTCCGTGACCAAGAGACCCAGTACTTC

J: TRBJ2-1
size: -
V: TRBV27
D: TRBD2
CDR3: CASSTLASGRNNEQFF
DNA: TGTGCCAGCAGTACTTTGGCTAGCGGGAGGAACAATGAGCAGTTCTTC

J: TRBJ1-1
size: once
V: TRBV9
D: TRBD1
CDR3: CASSVVDRGATEAFF
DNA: TGTGCCAGCAGCGTAGTCGACAGGGGGGCCACTGAAGCTTTCTTT

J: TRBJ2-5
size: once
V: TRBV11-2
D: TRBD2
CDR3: CASSPSAGVSWETQYF
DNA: TGTGCCAGCAGCCCTTCGGCGGGGGTCTCCTGGGAGACCCAGTACTTC

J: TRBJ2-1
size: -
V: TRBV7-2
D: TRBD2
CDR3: CASSLPRLALVSSYNEQFF
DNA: TGTGCCAGCAGCTTACCCCGACTAGCGTTAGTAAGCTCCTACAATGAGCAGTTCTTC

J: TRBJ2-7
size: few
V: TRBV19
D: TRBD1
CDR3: CASSVRDSSYEQYF
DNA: TGTGCCAGTAGTGTTAGGGACAGCTCCTACGAGCAGTACTTC

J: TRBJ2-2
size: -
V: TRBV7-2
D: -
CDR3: CASSLVGYQAGELFF
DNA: TGTGCCAGCAGCTTAGTAGGGTATCAAGCGGGGGAGCTGTTTTTT

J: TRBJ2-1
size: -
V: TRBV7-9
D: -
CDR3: CASSPYQGLAQNKQFF
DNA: TGTGCCAGCAGCCCCTATCAGGGGCTAGCACAGAACAAGCAGTTCTTC

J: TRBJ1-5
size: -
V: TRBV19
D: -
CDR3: CASTPRRYSNQPQHF
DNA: TGTGCCAGTACGCCCCGACGGTATAGCAATCAGCCCCAGCATTTT

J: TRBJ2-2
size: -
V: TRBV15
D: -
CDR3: CATSRVMGGATGELFF
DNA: TGCGCCACCAGCAGAGTTATGGGGGGGGCCACCGGGGAGCTGTTTTTT

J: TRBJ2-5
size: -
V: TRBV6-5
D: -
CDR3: CASEPDTYQETQYF
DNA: TGTGCCAGCGAACCGGACACGTACCAAGAGACCCAGTACTTC

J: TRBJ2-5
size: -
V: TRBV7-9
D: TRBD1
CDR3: CASSLAETGLETQYF
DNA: TGTGCCAGCAGCTTAGCGGAGACAGGGTTAGAGACCCAGTACTTC

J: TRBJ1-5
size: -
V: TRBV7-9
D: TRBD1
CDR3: CASIGDRGKGYSNQPQHF
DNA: TGTGCCAGCATAGGGGACAGAGGAAAGGGCTATAGCAATCAGCCCCAGCATTTT

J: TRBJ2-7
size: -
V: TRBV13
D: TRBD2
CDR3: CASRQTSGTYEQYF
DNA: TGTGCCAGCAGACAGACTAGCGGAACCTACGAGCAGTACTTC

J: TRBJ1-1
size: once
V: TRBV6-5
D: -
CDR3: CASSLTGSGYTEAFF
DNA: TGTGCCAGCAGCTTAACAGGGTCGGGTTACACTGAAGCTTTCTTT

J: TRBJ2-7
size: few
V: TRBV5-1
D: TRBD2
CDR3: CASTRGAGGMDEQYF
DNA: TGCGCCAGCACCCGGGGGGCGGGAGGGATGGACGAGCAGTACTTC

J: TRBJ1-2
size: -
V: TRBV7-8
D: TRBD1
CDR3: CASSLVPGGGNGYTF
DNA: TGTGCCAGCAGCTTAGTCCCAGGGGGCGGGAATGGCTACACCTTC

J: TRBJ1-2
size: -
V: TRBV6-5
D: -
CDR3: CASNPGRDYGYTF
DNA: TGTGCCAGCAATCCAGGGAGGGACTATGGCTACACCTTC

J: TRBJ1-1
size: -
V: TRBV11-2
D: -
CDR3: CASSPLTGHEAFF
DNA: TGTGCCAGCAGCCCCTTGACAGGACATGAAGCTTTCTTT

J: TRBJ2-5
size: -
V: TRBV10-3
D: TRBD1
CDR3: CAIASDRLETQYF
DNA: TGTGCCATCGCCTCGGACAGGCTGGAGACCCAGTACTTC

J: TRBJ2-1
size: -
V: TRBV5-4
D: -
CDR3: CASSLKFGGGNYNEQFF
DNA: TGTGCCAGCAGCTTGAAGTTTGGGGGAGGTAACTACAATGAGCAGTTCTTC

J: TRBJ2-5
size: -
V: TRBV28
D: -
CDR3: CASSFLYPGETQYF
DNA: TGTGCCAGCAGTTTTCTTTATCCCGGAGAGACCCAGTACTTC

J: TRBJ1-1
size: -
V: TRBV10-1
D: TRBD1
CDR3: CASTPGDSDTEAFF
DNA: TGCGCCAGCACCCCCGGGGACAGCGACACTGAAGCTTTCTTT

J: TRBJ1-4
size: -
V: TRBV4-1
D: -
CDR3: CASSQDGRGNEKLFF
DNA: TGCGCCAGCAGTCAAGATGGCAGGGGAAATGAAAAACTGTTTTTT